The 24 T cell receptor beta chains listed next were all sequenced from one sample in a study of T cells in pancreatic ductal adenocarcinoma (dated by TCRdb to about 2017). The pancreatic ductal adenocarcinoma patients who were selected had gone through surgery without receiving any neoadjuvant therapy. Libraries came from the immunoSEQ multiplex PCR assay. Here the immuneACCESS table is served through TCRdb, limited to in-frame sequences with V and J called. Missing clones are a known gap in these copies; in checked studies unresolved V genes cover under half, and the rest lacks a known reason. Recorded for this sample are around 31,000 clones; more than 90% of them occurred a single time. In total, the top ten clones hold less than 2.5% of the sample. Specimen: PBMCs. The receptors were sampled from a human donor with pancreatic ductal adenocarcinoma.

CDR3 residues: CASSSPGEQFF. CDR3 DNA: TGTGCCAGCAGCTCCCCAGGGGAGCAGTTCTTC. The V and J genes are TRBV7-9 and TRBJ2-1, with a tentative D call TRBD1 (5 bases). In germline, CDR1 is SEHNR, CDR2 FQNEAQ (reference sequence). This CDR3 contains 11 residues. V gave up 4 bases and J gave up 10 bases, with 8 bases separating them.

The rearrangement uses TRBV6-5 and TRBJ2-7; D gene uncertain. CDR3 length: 12 amino acids. Trimming shortened V by 6 bases and J by 3 bases, and 9 bases separated the two germline ends. Germline V gene lookup returns CDR1 MNHEY and CDR2 SVGAGI. CDR3 in amino acids: CASRANSYEQYF. The CDR3 bases are TGTGCCAGCAGAGCGAATAGCTACGAGCAGTACTTC.

The chain uses TRBV4-1 and TRBJ1-1; D might be TRBD1 (6 bases). V lost 4 bases, J lost 2 bases, and 20 bases lay in between. CDR1 is MGHRA, CDR2 YSYEKL, per germline. The CDR3 contains 17 residues. The CDR3 bases are TGCGCCAGCAGCCTTAGTTATGGGGGCGGAAGAAACACTGAAGCTTTCTTT. Residues: CASSLSYGGGRNTEAFF.

This chain joins TRBV11-2 and TRBJ1-5; 7 bases align to TRBD1. Trimming removed 2 bases from V and 7 bases from J; junction bases left unmatched: 2. CDR1 is SGHAT and CDR2 is FQNNGV in the germline V gene. The CDR3 has 13 residues. The CDR3 loop reads CASSLQQGQPQHF. The CDR3 coding sequence is TGTGCCAGCAGCTTACAACAGGGGCAGCCCCAGCATTTT.

The V and J genes are TRBV7-2 and TRBJ1-2; 7 nucleotides align to TRBD1. The CDR3 covers 12 residues. Per germline, CDR1 SGHTA and CDR2 FQGNSA. The V segment lost 5 bases and the J segment 8 bases; nucleotides outside the gene matches: 5. The CDR3 bases are TGTGCCAGCAGCGATACAGGGGACGGCTACACCTTC. Translating it yields CASSDTGDGYTF.

V is TRBV6-1 and J is TRBJ1-2, with D possibly TRBD1 on 5 matching bases. V was shortened by 5 bases and J by 7 bases, with 11 bases between the two germline ends. The CDR3 runs 12 residues. Per germline, CDR1 MNHNS and CDR2 SASEGT. The CDR3 coding sequence is TGTGCCAGCAGTCGAGGGGACCGTGGCTACACCTTC. Its translation is CASSRGDRGYTF.

This clone is a singleton in its sample. This chain joins TRBV15 and TRBJ2-5; D gene unclear. This CDR3 has 14 amino acids. Germline lookup yields CDR1 LNHNV and CDR2 YYDKDF (reference sequence). V lost 1 base, J lost 0 bases, and 6 bases lay in between. As DNA, the CDR3 is TGTGCCACCAGCAGAGGAACCCACCAAGAGACCCAGTACTTC. This encodes CATSRGTHQETQYF.

The chain recombines TRBV18 with TRBJ1-4, with D unclear. Looked up from germline, CDR1 is KGHSH and CDR2 is LQKENI. The CDR3 covers 11 residues. Trimming took off 4 bases at V and 12 bases at J, with 9 bases between the two ends. The CDR3, as DNA: TGTGCCAGCTCACAAGAGAAGGAACTGTTTTTT. Its protein is CASSQEKELFF.

The V and J genes are TRBV2 and TRBJ1-1, with D perhaps matching TRBD1 (5 bases). Trimming took 4 bases from V and 1 from J, leaving 10 bases between them. CDR1 is SNHLY and CDR2 is FYNNEI in the germline V gene. The CDR3 has 14 amino acids. CDR3: CASSGGVENTEAFF. In DNA, the CDR3 is TGTGCCAGCAGTGGGGGGGTAGAGAACACTGAAGCTTTCTTT.

This clone appeared once. The chain uses TRBV5-5 and TRBJ1-2; D perhaps matches TRBD1 (5 bases). Per germline, CDR1 SGHKS and CDR2 YYEKEE (reference sequence). The germline V and J ends were trimmed by 0 bases and 4 bases, with 10 bases remaining between them. The CDR3 is made up of 14 amino acids. The CDR3 bases are TGTGCCAGCAGCTTGGCGGGGACGGCCTATGGCTACACCTTC. This sequence encodes CASSLAGTAYGYTF.

This clone has a single count. The chain has TRBV6-5 and TRBJ2-3, with TRBD2 identical over 10 bases. Trimming cost V 5 bases and J 2 bases; bases outside gene matches: 4. CDR1 is MNHEY, CDR2 SVGAGI, per germline. There are 15 residues in the CDR3. As DNA, the CDR3 is TGTGCCAGCAGTAGCGGGAGGGCCCTCACAGATACGCAGTATTTT. Translation: CASSSGRALTDTQYF.

This chain joins TRBV12-5 and TRBJ1-1; maybe TRBD1 (6 bases). Trimming shortened V by 3 bases and J by 3 bases, and 8 bases separated the two germline ends. The germline gives CDR1 LGHNT, CDR2 FRNRAP. This CDR3 is built from 13 residues. The CDR3 is CASGLGGYTEAFF. In DNA form, the CDR3 reads TGTGCTAGTGGTTTAGGGGGTTACACTGAAGCTTTCTTT. The whole variable domain, remainder taken from reference TRBV12-5 and TRBJ1-1, is DARVTQTPRHKVTEMGQEVTMRCQPILGHNTVFWYRQTMMQGLELLAYFRNRAPLDDSGMPKDRFSAEMPDATLATLKIQPSEPRDSAVYFCASGLGGYTEAFFGQGTRLTVV.

In DNA, the CDR3 is TGCGCCAGCGGGGCAGGGGGAAATGAAGCTTTCTTT. This sequence encodes CASGAGGNEAFF. This chain links TRBV5-1 with TRBJ1-1, with 7 bases that match TRBD1. Trimming at V came to 7 bases and at J to 7 bases, leaving 7 bases not matched to a gene. Per germline, CDR1 SGHRS and CDR2 YFSETQ. CDR3 length: 12 residues.

The chain links TRBV6-1 to TRBJ1-1, with D possibly TRBD1 on 6 matching bases. Germline V gene lookup returns CDR1 MNHNS and CDR2 SASEGT. The ends were cut back, 1 base at V and 3 bases at J, with 9 bases in the middle. CDR3 length: 14 amino acids. DNA for the CDR3: TGTGCCAGCAGTGAAGTGGCAGGGGACACTGAAGCTTTCTTT. Translated, it gives CASSEVAGDTEAFF.

The gene calls are TRBV19 and TRBJ2-7; D perhaps matches TRBD1 (5 bases). The V gene's germline CDR1 is LNHDA and CDR2 SQIVND (reference sequence). Trimming left V 5 bases short and J 8 bases short, with 16 bases between. This CDR3 has 13 amino acids. As DNA, the CDR3 is TGTGCCAGTAGTGCTACAGGTTCTACGAAGCAGTACTTC. Its protein is CASSATGSTKQYF.

The chain recombines TRBV5-1 with TRBJ2-7; TRBD2 aligns across 10 bases. Trimming at V came to 4 bases and at J to 1 base, leaving 2 bases not matched to a gene. This CDR3 contains 14 residues. Germline assignment: CDR1 SGHRS and CDR2 YFSETQ. The CDR3 nucleotides read TGCGCCAGCAGCCGGACTAGCGGTTCCTACGAGCAGTACTTC. This translates into CASSRTSGSYEQYF.

The V and J genes are TRBV5-1 and TRBJ2-5; D not certain. This CDR3 comprises 15 residues. V was shortened by 5 bases and J by 1 base, with 15 bases between the two germline ends. CDR1 is SGHRS, CDR2 YFSETQ, per germline. The chain's CDR3 is CASSVVSASQETQYF. For the CDR3, the DNA is TGCGCCAGCAGTGTGGTTTCGGCTAGCCAAGAGACCCAGTACTTC.

The chain couples TRBV28 to TRBJ2-5; 7 bases fit TRBD1. This CDR3 has 15 amino acids. From germline, CDR1 is MDHEN and CDR2 SYDVKM. After removal of 7 bases from V and 6 bases from J, the junction contained 14 bases not matched to a gene. The CDR3 spells CASTPAGGREKTQYF. Here the CDR3 DNA reads TGTGCCAGCACCCCTGCAGGGGGAAGAGAGAAGACCCAGTACTTC.

The V gene is TRBV6-6, the J gene TRBJ1-5; D unresolved. Germline-derived CDR1 and CDR2 are MNHNY and SVGAGI (reference sequence). V lost 1 base to trimming and J lost 0 bases, with 10 bases between them. The CDR3 length is 16 residues. The DNA for the CDR3 is TGTGCCAGCAGTTACTTGGCGGCCTATAGCAATCAGCCCCAGCATTTT. Translated: CASSYLAAYSNQPQHF.

The gene calls are TRBV15 and TRBJ2-5, with D possibly matching TRBD2 (5 bases). The ends were cut back, 2 bases at V and 2 bases at J, with 9 bases in the middle. Germline values: CDR1 LNHNV, CDR2 YYDKDF (reference sequence). The CDR3 has 14 residues. The chain's CDR3 is CATSRSTGQETQYF. For the CDR3, the DNA is TGTGCCACCAGCAGATCGACGGGACAAGAGACCCAGTACTTC. The full variable domain, in which reference TRBV15 and TRBJ2-5 provide the parts outside the CDR3, is DAMVIQNPRYQVTQFGKPVTLSCSQTLNHNVMYWYQQKSSQAPKLLFHYYDKDFNNEADTPDNFQSRRPNTSFCFLDIRSPGLGDTAMYLCATSRSTGQETQYFGPGTRLLVL.

V is TRBV6-5 and J is TRBJ2-3; the D is unclear. The germline CDR1 and CDR2 sequences are MNHEY and SVGAGI. The V end lost 5 bases, the J end lost 2 bases, and 14 bases lay between the germline ends. The CDR3 covers 15 residues. CDR3 sequence (DNA): TGTGCCAGCAGTCCACCCACGGGCAACACAGATACGCAGTATTTT. This gives the protein CASSPPTGNTDTQYF.

The chain uses TRBV6-6 and TRBJ2-7, with 8 nucleotides matching TRBD1. The CDR3 is 14 amino acids. The V gene end was trimmed by 4 bases and the J gene end by 5 bases; junction bases not matched to a gene: 7. Germline CDR1 is MNHNY and CDR2 is SVGAGI (reference sequence). CDR3 sequence reads: CASSFWTGSDEQYF. DNA of the CDR3: TGTGCCAGCAGTTTCTGGACAGGGAGCGACGAGCAGTACTTC.

The J gene is TRBJ2-5, the V gene TRBV6-5; 10 bases line up with TRBD2. Germline loops: CDR1 MNHEY, CDR2 SVGAGI. The CDR3 length is 15 residues. The V segment lost 3 bases and the J segment 2 bases; nucleotides outside the gene matches: 3. This CDR3 reads CASSYWTSGQETQYF. The CDR3 nucleotides are TGTGCCAGCAGTTATTGGACTAGCGGACAAGAGACCCAGTACTTC.

The chain couples TRBV27 to TRBJ2-1, with a possible D match to TRBD2 (6 bases). The V gene's germline CDR1 is MNHEY and CDR2 SMNVEV (reference sequence). This CDR3 contains 14 residues. The ends were cut back, 5 bases at V and 6 bases at J, with 14 bases in the middle. In DNA form, the CDR3 reads TGTGCCAGCAGTATCCGGGACTCGGGCAATGAGCAGTTCTTC. Translated: CASSIRDSGNEQFF.